The rows below give T cell receptor beta chains drawn from one sample of a study of CD8+CD57+ T cells in acquired aplastic anemia. Using its own MiXCR run on the reads, TCRdb lists one record per CDR3 protein. In the table there are more than 95,000 distinct CDR3 sequences, approximately 36% of which are singletons. What was sequenced was sorted CD4+, CD8+, or CD8+CD57+ T cells (not recorded which) from PBMCs. These receptors all stem from a human donor with aplastic anemia. CDR3s include the opening cysteine and the closing phenylalanine or tryptophan. Fields, in order: D gene, V gene, J gene, clone size, CDR3 DNA, CDR3 protein. A D gene is named only where the DNA matches it firmly. Size is omitted from some rows. Given values are once, few, many or a class for expanded clones.

D gene: TRBD2
V gene: TRBV7-2
J gene: TRBJ2-3
clone size: many
CDR3 DNA: TGTGCCAGCAGCTTATATGTTACTAGCGGGTTTACAGATACGCAGTATTTT
CDR3 protein: CASSLYVTSGFTDTQYF

D gene: -
V gene: TRBV2
J gene: TRBJ1-1
clone size: many
CDR3 DNA: TGTGCCAGCAGTGAAGGAGGGGACACTGAAGCTTTCTTT
CDR3 protein: CASSEGGDTEAFF

D gene: TRBD2
V gene: TRBV19
J gene: TRBJ2-1
clone size: -
CDR3 DNA: TGTGCCACCCGGACTAGCGGGATGCGGAATGAGCAGTTCTTC
CDR3 protein: CATRTSGMRNEQFF

D gene: -
V gene: TRBV25-1
J gene: TRBJ1-2
clone size: -
CDR3 DNA: TGTGCCAGCAGTGAAGACCTGGTAGGGGATGGCTACACCTTC
CDR3 protein: CASSEDLVGDGYTF

D gene: -
V gene: TRBV7-6
J gene: TRBJ2-5
clone size: -
CDR3 DNA: TGTGCCAGCAGCCCCCGACGCGCCCCCTTCGCGGATTCGGAAGAGACCCAGTACTTC
CDR3 protein: CASSPRRAPFADSEETQYF

D gene: TRBD1
V gene: TRBV12-3/TRBV12-4
J gene: TRBJ1-5
clone size: -
CDR3 DNA: TGTGCCAGCAGTTTGGGGGACGGGACAGGGGGCAATCAGCCCCAGCATTTT
CDR3 protein: CASSLGDGTGGNQPQHF

D gene: -
V gene: TRBV4-3
J gene: TRBJ2-1
clone size: few
CDR3 DNA: TGCGCCAGCAGCCAAGAGCCGGACAGTGAGCAGTTCTTC
CDR3 protein: CASSQEPDSEQFF

D gene: -
V gene: TRBV20-1
J gene: TRBJ1-1
clone size: -
CDR3 DNA: TGCAGTGCTAGAGATCGCGAGACTGAAGCTTTCTTT
CDR3 protein: CSARDRETEAFF

D gene: -
V gene: TRBV20-1
J gene: TRBJ1-2
clone size: many
CDR3 DNA: TGCAGTGCTAGAGATATTTCAAACTATGGCTACACCTTC
CDR3 protein: CSARDISNYGYTF

D gene: TRBD1
V gene: TRBV7-8
J gene: TRBJ2-3
clone size: many
CDR3 DNA: TGTGCCAGCAGCAAGGGACAGGGGACAGATACGCAGTATTTT
CDR3 protein: CASSKGQGTDTQYF

D gene: -
V gene: TRBV30
J gene: TRBJ1-3
clone size: few
CDR3 DNA: TGTGCCTGGAGCGCGGGCCTTGGTGGAAACACCATATATTTT
CDR3 protein: CAWSAGLGGNTIYF

D gene: -
V gene: TRBV15
J gene: TRBJ1-3
clone size: -
CDR3 DNA: TGTGCCACCAGCAGAGATCGGAGGTTGACAAACACCATATATTTT
CDR3 protein: CATSRDRRLTNTIYF

D gene: TRBD1
V gene: TRBV7-9
J gene: TRBJ2-3
clone size: many
CDR3 DNA: TGTGCCAGCAGCCTGGGACAGGGGGTAGGTACGCAGTATTTT
CDR3 protein: CASSLGQGVGTQYF

D gene: -
V gene: TRBV6-6
J gene: TRBJ2-5
clone size: -
CDR3 DNA: TGTGCCAGCAGTTCTCGAGAGACCCAGTACTTC
CDR3 protein: CASSSRETQYF

D gene: -
V gene: TRBV2
J gene: TRBJ2-5
clone size: -
CDR3 DNA: TGTGCCAGCAGTGAAGGGGGGGTGGGGGAGACCCAGTACTTC
CDR3 protein: CASSEGGVGETQYF

D gene: -
V gene: TRBV20-1
J gene: TRBJ1-2
clone size: -
CDR3 DNA: TGCAGTGCTAGGGGAACAGGATCCAACTATGGCTACACCTTC
CDR3 protein: CSARGTGSNYGYTF

D gene: -
V gene: TRBV6-1
J gene: TRBJ1-3
clone size: many
CDR3 DNA: TGTGCCAGCACCGAAGGGGAGGGTGGAAACACCATATATTTT
CDR3 protein: CASTEGEGGNTIYF

D gene: TRBD1
V gene: TRBV20-1
J gene: TRBJ1-5
clone size: many
CDR3 DNA: TGCAGTGCTAGAGCGGGACAGGGGGAGAAACGGCCCCAGCATTTT
CDR3 protein: CSARAGQGEKRPQHF

D gene: TRBD2
V gene: TRBV11-2
J gene: TRBJ2-7
clone size: -
CDR3 DNA: TGTGCCAGCAGCTTAGGACTAGCGGGCTTCTCCTACGAGCAGTACTTC
CDR3 protein: CASSLGLAGFSYEQYF

D gene: TRBD1
V gene: TRBV27
J gene: TRBJ1-2
clone size: few
CDR3 DNA: TGTGCCAGCAGTTTAATAAAGGGACAGGGCTACACCTTC
CDR3 protein: CASSLIKGQGYTF

D gene: -
V gene: TRBV4-3
J gene: TRBJ2-7
clone size: -
CDR3 DNA: TGCGCCAGCAGCCAGGACACCTACGAGCAGTACTTC
CDR3 protein: CASSQDTYEQYF

D gene: -
V gene: TRBV7-9
J gene: TRBJ1-5
clone size: many
CDR3 DNA: TGTGCCAGCACCCAGGAGGGTCTGGGCCAGCATTTT
CDR3 protein: CASTQEGLGQHF

D gene: -
V gene: TRBV2
J gene: TRBJ1-4
clone size: many
CDR3 DNA: TGTGCCAGCAGCCGGGGCCCAACTAATGAAAAACTGTTTTTT
CDR3 protein: CASSRGPTNEKLFF

D gene: -
V gene: TRBV20-1
J gene: TRBJ2-7
clone size: -
CDR3 DNA: TGCAGTGCTAGAGGGTCTACGGGGGTACTCTACGAGCAGTACTTC
CDR3 protein: CSARGSTGVLYEQYF

D gene: -
V gene: TRBV29-1
J gene: TRBJ1-1
clone size: -
CDR3 DNA: TGCAGCGTTGACCTTAACACTGGAGCTTTCTTT
CDR3 protein: CSVDLNTGAFF

D gene: -
V gene: TRBV10-3
J gene: TRBJ2-7
clone size: -
CDR3 DNA: TGTGCCAGCAGTTACAACGGCGGGGGCGTTCTTAACGAGCAGTACTTC
CDR3 protein: CASSYNGGGVLNEQYF

D gene: -
V gene: TRBV24-1
J gene: TRBJ2-7
clone size: -
CDR3 DNA: TGTGCCACCAGTGATTTGAGGTGGAGCGAGCAGTACTTC
CDR3 protein: CATSDLRWSEQYF